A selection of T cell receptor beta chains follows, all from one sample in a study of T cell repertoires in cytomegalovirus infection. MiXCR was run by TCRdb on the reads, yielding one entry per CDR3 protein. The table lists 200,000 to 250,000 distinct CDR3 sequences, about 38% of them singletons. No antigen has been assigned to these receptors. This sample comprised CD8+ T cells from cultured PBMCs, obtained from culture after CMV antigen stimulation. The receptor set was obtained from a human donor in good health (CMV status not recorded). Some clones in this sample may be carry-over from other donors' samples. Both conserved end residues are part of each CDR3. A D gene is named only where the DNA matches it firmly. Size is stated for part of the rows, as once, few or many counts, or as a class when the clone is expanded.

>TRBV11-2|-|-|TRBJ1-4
TGTGCCAGCAGCTTAGACAGGGGCGACGAAAAACTGTTTTTT
CASSLDRGDEKLFF
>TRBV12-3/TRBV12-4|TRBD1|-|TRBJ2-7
TGTGCCAGCAGTTTAGCGCTCGACAGGGATCTCGAGCAGTACTTC
CASSLALDRDLEQYF
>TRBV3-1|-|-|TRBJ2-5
TGTGCCAGCAGCCGACCGGACTGGGACCAAGAGACCCAGTACTTC
CASSRPDWDQETQYF
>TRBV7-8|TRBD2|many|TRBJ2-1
TGTGCCAGCAGCTTAGTAGCGGGGGGGCCTTCGCGTGAGCAGTTCTTC
CASSLVAGGPSREQFF
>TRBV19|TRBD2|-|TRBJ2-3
TGTGCCAGTAGTTATACTAGCGGAACCTACACAGATACGCAGTATTTT
CASSYTSGTYTDTQYF
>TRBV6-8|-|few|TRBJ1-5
TGTGCCAGCAGAACTCAGGGGAGCAATCAGCCCCAGCATTTT
CASRTQGSNQPQHF
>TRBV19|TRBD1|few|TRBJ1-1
TGTGCCAGTACTTCTGAGGGACAGGGAACCACTGAAGCTTTCTTT
CASTSEGQGTTEAFF
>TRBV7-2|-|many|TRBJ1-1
TGTGCCAGCAGCTTAGCAGGGGAGGGTGTCGACACTGAAGCTTTCTTT
CASSLAGEGVDTEAFF
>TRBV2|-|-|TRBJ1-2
TGTGCCAGCCCTGGGACCGCGTATGGCTACACCTTC
CASPGTAYGYTF
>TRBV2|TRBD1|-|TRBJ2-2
TGTGCCACTTGGGACAGGGGAGACACCGGGGAGCTGTTTTTT
CATWDRGDTGELFF
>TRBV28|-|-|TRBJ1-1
TGTGCCAGCAGTTTACTGGTCCAGGTGAACACTGAAGCTTTCTTT
CASSLLVQVNTEAFF
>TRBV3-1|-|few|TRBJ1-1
TGTGCCAGCAGCTTCGGACACGAGAACACTGAAGCTTTCTTT
CASSFGHENTEAFF
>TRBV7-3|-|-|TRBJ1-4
TGTGCCAGCAGCTTAAACGGAGGGCAGAGGGGAGAAAAACTGTTTTTT
CASSLNGGQRGEKLFF
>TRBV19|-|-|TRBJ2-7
TGTGCCAGTAGTATGGATGGGAGCTCCTCCTACGAGCAGTACTTC
CASSMDGSSSYEQYF
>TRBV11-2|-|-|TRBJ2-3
TGTGCCAGCAGCACCCTAGATACGCAGTATTTT
CASSTLDTQYF
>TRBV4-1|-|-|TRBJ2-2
TGCGCCAGCAGCCAAGCCTGGGGAGAGCTGTTTTTT
CASSQAWGELFF
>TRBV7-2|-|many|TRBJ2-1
TGTGCCAGCAGCTCCCTCGGACAACTCAATGAGCAGTTCTTC
CASSSLGQLNEQFF
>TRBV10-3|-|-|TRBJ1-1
TGTGCCATCAGTTCGGGTTCCCGGAACACTGAAGCTTTCTTT
CAISSGSRNTEAFF
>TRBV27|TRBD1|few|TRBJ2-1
TGTGCCAGCAGTTCGGGACAGTGGAGCTCCTACAATGAGCAGTTCTTC
CASSSGQWSSYNEQFF
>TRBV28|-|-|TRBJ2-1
TGTGCCAGCAGTTTCACAGGGTCGTCTGAGCAGTTCTTC
CASSFTGSSEQFF
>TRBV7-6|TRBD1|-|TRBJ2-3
TGTGCCAGCAGCAACGACCGGACAGGGACCTCCACGGATACGCAGTATTTT
CASSNDRTGTSTDTQYF
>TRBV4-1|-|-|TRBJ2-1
TGCGCCAGCAGCCACCCCATGGGACTCCACAATGAGCAGTTCTTC
CASSHPMGLHNEQFF
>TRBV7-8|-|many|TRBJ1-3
TGTGCCAGCAGCTCCCGACCCTTCGTCGAGGGAAACACCATATATTTT
CASSSRPFVEGNTIYF
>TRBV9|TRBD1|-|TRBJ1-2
TGTGCCAGCAGCGACGGGACAGGGGCCTATGGCTACACCTTC
CASSDGTGAYGYTF
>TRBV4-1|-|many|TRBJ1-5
TGCGCCAGCAGTTCAGGAGCGGGAATAAATCAGCCCCAGCATTTT
CASSSGAGINQPQHF
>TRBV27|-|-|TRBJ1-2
TGTGCCAGTAGTTCGGCGGTCGGGGCGGGTTTGGGCTACACCTTC
CASSSAVGAGLGYTF
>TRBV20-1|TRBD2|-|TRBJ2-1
TGCAGTGCTAGAGTCTTGACTAGCGGGGCCACTTACAATGAGCAGTTCTTC
CSARVLTSGATYNEQFF
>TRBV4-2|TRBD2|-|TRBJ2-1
TGTGCCAGCAGCCAAGATACTCTAGCGGGAGGTTACAATGAGCAGTTCTTC
CASSQDTLAGGYNEQFF
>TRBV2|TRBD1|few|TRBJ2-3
TGTGCCAGCAGGCAAGGGACAGGGGTGTATTTT
CASRQGTGVYF